One and the same sample provided the 32 T cell receptor beta chains below, sequenced in a study of T-cell memory formation after mild COVID-19. TCRdb re-analysed the 5' RACE reads in MiXCR, keeping a single row per CDR3 protein. This sample has hundreds of thousands of distinct CDR3 sequences, with around 17% found just once. Sequencing used PBMCs or a T cell subset sorted from them (not recorded which). These receptors originate from a man between 18 and 35 years old who had mild COVID-19 (a few samples of this study predate the infection). Cell type and time point are not known.

There are a few counts of this clonotype. The chain is built from TRBV5-1 and TRBJ1-1, with D perhaps TRBD1 (5 bases). CDR1 SGHRS and CDR2 YFSETQ come from the germline V gene. V was pared by 2 bases and J by 0 bases, with 11 bases between. The CDR3 length is 15 residues. CDR3 in amino acids: CASSFLDRLNTEAFF. For the CDR3, the DNA is TGCGCCAGCAGCTTCCTTGACAGACTGAACACTGAAGCTTTCTTT.

This clonotype has just a few counts. CDR3 sequence (DNA): TGCAGCGTTGCCGGGGGGGTTAGTGTTAACTATGGCTACACCTTC. Its translation is CSVAGGVSVNYGYTF. The chain recombines TRBV29-1 with TRBJ1-2; tentative D call: TRBD1 (5 bases). This CDR3 is built from 15 residues. Trimming stripped 4 bases from V and 1 base from J, with 16 bases between. Germline V gene lookup returns CDR1 SQVTM and CDR2 ANQGSEA.

In its sample, this clonotype was seen many times. The chain uses TRBV20-1 and TRBJ2-3; 9 bases line up with TRBD2. Germline CDR1 reads DFQATT; CDR2 reads SNEGSKA (reference sequence). CDR3 size: 13 residues. V lost 5 bases to trimming and J lost 7 bases; unmatched junction nucleotides: 7. The CDR3 protein is CSAVGGGANTQYF. As DNA, the CDR3 is TGCAGTGCTGTAGGCGGGGGGGCAAATACGCAGTATTTT.

Only a few counts were recorded for this clonotype. The chain links TRBV9 to TRBJ1-5, with 8 bases aligning to TRBD1. With 3 bases clipped from V and 5 bases from J, the junction kept 7 bases outside the gene matches. The CDR3 runs to 15 residues. Germline lookup yields CDR1 SGDLS and CDR2 YYNGEE. The CDR3 loop reads CASSATGGGDQPQHF. The CDR3 DNA follows: TGTGCCAGCAGCGCCACAGGGGGTGGAGATCAGCCCCAGCATTTT.

This clonotype has more than one count but fewer than ten. The chain links TRBV4-1 to TRBJ2-7; D perhaps matches TRBD1 (5 bases). The germline CDR1 and CDR2 sequences are MGHRA and YSYEKL. V shed 4 bases and J shed 3 bases, with 10 bases lying between them. This CDR3 spans 13 amino acids. The chain's CDR3 is CASSPGQYYEQYF. Written as DNA, the CDR3 is TGCGCCAGCAGCCCAGGACAATACTACGAGCAGTACTTC.

The chain carries TRBV30 and TRBJ1-1; D not resolved. The CDR3 loop spans 11 amino acids. The V and J ends lost 0 bases and 11 bases respectively, with 10 bases between them. Germline values: CDR1 GTSNPN, CDR2 SVGIG (reference sequence). The CDR3 spells CAWSVRGPAFF. In DNA, the CDR3 is TGTGCCTGGAGTGTACGAGGGCCGGCTTTCTTT.

The rearrangement uses TRBV18 and TRBJ2-7; no clear D gene. The V gene lost 2 bases and the J gene lost 1 base, with 6 bases spanning the gap. The CDR3 length is 13 residues. From germline, CDR1 is KGHSH and CDR2 LQKENI. In nucleotides, the CDR3 is TGTGCCAGCTCACCATCCGGGTCCTACGAGCAGTACGTC. It yields the protein CASSPSGSYEQYV.

This clonotype was seen a few times. V usage is TRBV3-1 and J usage is TRBJ2-3; 9 bases map to TRBD1. Germline loops: CDR1 LGHDT, CDR2 YNNKEL (reference sequence). The CDR3 loop spans 15 amino acids. V trimming: 1 base; J trimming: 2 bases; junction bases outside the gene matches: 1. Written as DNA, the CDR3 is TGTGCCAGCAGCCAAGGGACAGGGGACACAGATACGCAGTATTTT. Its translation: CASSQGTGDTDTQYF.

The gene calls are TRBV12-3 or TRBV12-4 and TRBJ2-2; D is unresolved. The CDR3 sequence is 12 residues long. The V end lost 1 base, the J end lost 6 bases, and 3 bases lay between the germline ends. This chain's CDR3 is CASSLEAGELFF. CDR3 DNA: TGTGCCAGCAGTTTAGAAGCCGGGGAGCTGTTTTTT.

This clonotype was counted a few times. The gene calls are TRBV28 and TRBJ1-6; tentatively, D is TRBD1 (5 bases). The CDR3 is 15 amino acids. V dropped 2 bases and J dropped 14 bases, with 19 bases sitting between them. CDR1 is MDHEN, CDR2 SYDVKM, per germline. The CDR3 DNA is TGTGCCAGCAGTTTAGGATCGGGACCTGTGGTCACCCTCCACTTT. Encoded protein: CASSLGSGPVVTLHF.

In its sample, this clonotype was seen a few times. The chain has TRBV6-1 and TRBJ2-5; D is uncertain. V lost 1 base and J lost 2, with 17 bases in between. The CDR3 loop spans 17 amino acids. Per germline, CDR1 MNHNS and CDR2 SASEGT. Here the CDR3 reads CASSEEERRPIQETQYF. In DNA form, the CDR3 reads TGTGCCAGCAGTGAAGAGGAAAGACGGCCGATACAAGAGACCCAGTACTTC.

The chain is built from TRBV7-2 and TRBJ2-7; 9 positions match TRBD2. CDR3 length equals 14 residues. Per the germline V gene, CDR1 is SGHTA and CDR2 is FQGNSA. Trimming took 5 bases from V and 6 from J; bases not matched to a gene: 8. The CDR3 spells CASSPGLAPVEQYF. For the CDR3, the DNA is TGTGCCAGCAGCCCGGGACTAGCACCTGTCGAGCAGTACTTC.

The chain links TRBV15 to TRBJ2-3; TRBD2 matches 12 bases. CDR1 is LNHNV and CDR2 is YYDKDF in the germline V gene (reference sequence). V dropped 4 bases and J dropped 3; count of bases not matched to a gene: 2. This CDR3 contains 15 residues. DNA of the CDR3: TGTGCCACCAGCAAAACTAGCGGGGGGACAGATACGCAGTATTTT. Amino acid sequence: CATSKTSGGTDTQYF.

This clonotype was picked up a small number of times. The J gene is TRBJ2-1, the V gene TRBV28; TRBD2 matches at 8 bases. Germline V gives CDR1 MDHEN, CDR2 SYDVKM. V lost 5 bases, J lost 3 bases, and 6 bases stayed unmatched. This CDR3 spans 15 amino acids. The chain's CDR3 is CASSVGTRYYNEQFF. CDR3 sequence (DNA): TGTGCCAGCAGTGTGGGGACTAGATACTACAATGAGCAGTTCTTC.

This chain uses TRBV4-1 with TRBJ2-7, with 14 bases fitting TRBD2. The length of the CDR3 is 16 residues. Germline trimming cut 6 bases from V and 2 bases from J; bases unmatched to any gene: 6. Germline V lookup: CDR1 MGHRA, CDR2 YSYEKL. The CDR3 DNA is TGCGCCAGCAGTCCTCGACTAGCGGGGGGGCCCTACGAGCAGTACTTC. Amino acids: CASSPRLAGGPYEQYF.

V usage is TRBV4-2 and J usage is TRBJ2-3; 9 bases match TRBD2. V lost 1 base, J lost 2 bases, and 7 bases stayed unmatched. Looked up from germline, CDR1 is LGHNA and CDR2 is YNFKEQ. This CDR3 contains 17 residues. CDR3 sequence: CASSQAPASGDTDTQYF. CDR3 DNA sequence: TGTGCCAGCAGCCAAGCACCGGCTAGCGGGGACACAGATACGCAGTATTTT.

The chain joins TRBV6-6 to TRBJ2-2; 8 bases map to TRBD1. This CDR3 is built from 16 residues. CDR1 and CDR2 (germline): MNHNY, SVGAGI (reference sequence). The V and J ends lost 5 bases and 6 bases, in that order; junction bases with no gene match: 11. The CDR3 DNA follows: TGTGCCAGCAGTGCCCACAGGGGGTTCAAGGCCGGGGAGCTGTTTTTT. It yields the protein CASSAHRGFKAGELFF.

This clonotype was seen a handful of times. This chain joins TRBV7-8 and TRBJ1-3; the match to TRBD1 covers 9 bases. Germline trimming cut 0 bases from V and 4 bases from J; bases unmatched to any gene: 4. Germline CDR1 and CDR2: SGHVS and FQNEAQ. The CDR3 is 16 amino acids. CDR3 bases: TGTGCCAGCAGCTTAGCGAGGACAGGGGAAGGAAACACCATATATTTT. Residues: CASSLARTGEGNTIYF. The variable domain in full, with the rest retrieved from reference TRBV7-8 and TRBJ1-3, is GAGVSQSPRYKVAKRGQDVALRCDPISGHVSLFWYQQALGQGPEFLTYFQNEAQLDKSGLPSDRFFAERPEGSVSTLKIQRTQQEDSAVYLCASSLARTGEGNTIYFGEGSWLTVV.

This clonotype turned up a few times. The chain is built from TRBV6-1 and TRBJ1-2; D call uncertain. Trimming pared 0 bases from V and 5 bases from J, leaving 13 bases between. The CDR3 spans 15 residues. CDR1 is MNHNS, CDR2 SASEGT, per germline. The CDR3 DNA is TGTGCCAGCAGTGAAGCCAACTGGGGATCTTATGGCTACACCTTC. Its translation is CASSEANWGSYGYTF.

This clonotype was seen at least ten times. V and J are TRBV4-1 and TRBJ1-2; maybe TRBD1 (6 bases). The germline V and J ends were trimmed by 4 bases and 0 bases, with 18 bases remaining between them. The CDR3 contains 17 residues. Germline CDR1 reads MGHRA; CDR2 reads YSYEKL. This CDR3 reads CASSLIGGRGTNYGYTF. The CDR3 bases are TGCGCCAGCAGCCTTATCGGGGGCAGGGGAACTAACTATGGCTACACCTTC.

Only a few counts were recorded for this clonotype. The chain combines TRBV18 with TRBJ2-5; possibly TRBD1 for D (6 bases). The CDR3 loop spans 13 amino acids. V was pared by 5 bases and J by 5 bases, with 12 bases between. Germline assignment: CDR1 KGHSH and CDR2 LQKENI. The CDR3 is CASSGIQGETQYF. The CDR3 DNA reads as TGTGCCAGCTCAGGCATACAGGGTGAGACCCAGTACTTC.

The V call is TRBV7-2, the J call TRBJ1-2; D gene unclear. The V end lost 0 bases, the J end lost 11 bases, and 4 bases lay between the germline ends. The V gene's germline CDR1 is SGHTA and CDR2 FQGNSA. The CDR3 length is 10 residues. The CDR3 is CASSLAGYTF. Here the CDR3 DNA reads TGTGCCAGCAGCTTAGCTGGGTACACCTTC.

The V call is TRBV12-3 or TRBV12-4, the J call TRBJ1-6; D gene unclear. The V end was cut by 6 bases, the J end by 8 bases, with 17 bases between. The CDR3 is 15 residues long. The CDR3 reads CASSLQAAADSPLHF. The DNA for the CDR3 is TGTGCCAGCAGCCTCCAGGCAGCAGCCGATTCACCCCTCCACTTT.

This clonotype appeared a few times. The rearrangement joins TRBV3-1 to TRBJ1-6; D remains ambiguous. The CDR3 has 12 residues. Germline V gives CDR1 LGHDT, CDR2 YNNKEL (reference sequence). V was shortened by 4 bases and J by 14 bases, with 12 bases between the two germline ends. The CDR3 DNA is TGTGCCAGCAGCCTAGGCCAGACGACCCTCCACTTT. Translated, it gives CASSLGQTTLHF.

This clonotype has just a few counts. The rearrangement joins TRBV19 to TRBJ1-1; D is uncertain. This CDR3 has 15 residues. Germline values: CDR1 LNHDA, CDR2 SQIVND (reference sequence). V was trimmed by 1 base and J by 1 base, leaving 10 bases between them. The CDR3 nucleotides are TGTGCCAGTAGTATAGTAACATTCGGGAACACTGAAGCTTTCTTT. As protein: CASSIVTFGNTEAFF.

The V call is TRBV20-1, the J call TRBJ1-2; TRBD1 matches 9 bases. With 6 bases clipped from V and 4 bases from J, the junction kept 3 bases outside the gene matches. The germline V gene encodes CDR1 DFQATT and CDR2 SNEGSKA (reference sequence). This CDR3 contains 12 residues. DNA for the CDR3: TGCAGTGCAGAGACAGGGGGCTATGGCTACACCTTC. This sequence encodes CSAETGGYGYTF.

This clonotype was detected a few times. The V gene is TRBV5-1, the J gene TRBJ1-6; D might be TRBD1 (6 bases). The CDR3 consists of 15 residues. Trimming removed 0 bases at V and 10 bases at J, with 14 bases between. Germline CDR1 SGHRS, CDR2 YFSETQ. CDR3 loop: CASSLDRVDGSPLHF. The CDR3 nucleotides are TGCGCCAGCAGCTTGGACAGGGTCGATGGGTCACCCCTCCACTTT.

This clonotype was observed a few times. The V and J genes are TRBV4-1 and TRBJ2-7; maybe TRBD2 (6 bases). The V end lost 3 bases, the J end lost 2 bases, and 11 bases lay between the germline ends. CDR1 is MGHRA, CDR2 YSYEKL, per germline. CDR3 size: 14 residues. The CDR3 here is CASSQRTIAYEQYF. In nucleotides, the CDR3 is TGCGCCAGCAGCCAGAGGACTATTGCCTACGAGCAGTACTTC.

The table lists this clonotype with a few counts. The chain is built from TRBV6-6 and TRBJ1-4, with a tentative D call TRBD1 (6 bases). The CDR3 is 14 amino acids. Trimming shortened V by 6 bases and J by 4 bases, and 12 bases separated the two germline ends. CDR1 and CDR2 (germline): MNHNY, SVGAGI (reference sequence). The CDR3 sequence is CASRQWTVNEKLFF. DNA of the CDR3: TGTGCCAGCAGACAATGGACAGTTAATGAAAAACTGTTTTTT.

The genes are TRBV20-1 and TRBJ1-5, with D uncertain. CDR3 length: 15 amino acids. The ends were cut back, 0 bases at V and 5 bases at J, with 14 bases in the middle. Germline CDR1 is DFQATT and CDR2 is SNEGSKA (reference sequence). CDR3 DNA: TGCAGTGCTAGAGATCGTAGGAAAAGCGATCAGCCCCAGCATTTT. This codes for CSARDRRKSDQPQHF.

The chain recombines TRBV7-7 with TRBJ2-2; 7 positions agree with TRBD1. Trimming cost V 5 bases and J 3 bases; bases outside gene matches: 18. Per the germline V gene, CDR1 is SSHAT and CDR2 is FNYEAQ (reference sequence). This CDR3 region has 19 residues. The CDR3 sequence: CASSPIGQENPFHTGELFF. CDR3 in DNA: TGTGCCAGCAGCCCCATTGGACAGGAGAACCCATTTCACACCGGGGAGCTGTTTTTT.

The chain combines TRBV6-4 with TRBJ2-3; 11 bases line up with TRBD2. Germline CDR1 reads MRHNA; CDR2 reads SNTAGT. This CDR3 has 15 amino acids. The junction had 5 bases not matched to a gene; V was cut back by 5 bases and J by 4 bases. CDR3 region: CASSISGGASDTQYF. The CDR3 nucleotides read TGTGCCAGCAGTATTAGCGGGGGGGCCTCAGATACGCAGTATTTT.